The rows below give T cell receptor beta chains drawn from one sample of a study of T cell repertoires in cytomegalovirus infection. TCRdb redid the calling of the reads with MiXCR, one entry per CDR3 protein. Seen here are roughly 250,000 distinct CDR3 sequences, about 23% observed once, and the top ten hold about 18%. Source material: CD8+ T cells from PBMCs. The receptors come from a human donor in good health (CMV status not recorded). Some clones in this sample may be carry-over from other donors' samples. CDR3s include the opening cysteine and the closing phenylalanine or tryptophan. Fields, in order: D gene, V gene, J gene, CDR3 length, CDR3 protein. D genes are given only for firm matches.

d_gene: .
v_gene: TRBV12-3/TRBV12-4
j_gene: TRBJ2-2
len: 14
CDR3aa: CASSFGPPAGELFF

d_gene: .
v_gene: TRBV7-6
j_gene: TRBJ2-1
len: 12
CDR3aa: CASSLLGLEQFF

d_gene: .
v_gene: TRBV14
j_gene: TRBJ2-1
len: 17
CDR3aa: CASSQDPFERAYNEQFF

d_gene: .
v_gene: TRBV27
j_gene: TRBJ2-1
len: 12
CDR3aa: CASRMDGYEQFF

d_gene: .
v_gene: TRBV20-1
j_gene: TRBJ1-5
len: 12
CDR3aa: CSARAPGEPQHF

d_gene: TRBD2
v_gene: TRBV2
j_gene: TRBJ2-2
len: 16
CDR3aa: CASSGTSGGDTGELFF

d_gene: .
v_gene: TRBV25-1
j_gene: TRBJ1-2
len: 12
CDR3aa: CASLAANYGYTF

d_gene: TRBD2
v_gene: TRBV19
j_gene: TRBJ2-1
len: 13
CDR3aa: CASSIVAGDEQFF

d_gene: TRBD1
v_gene: TRBV7-2
j_gene: TRBJ2-4
len: 16
CDR3aa: CASSQWTGGPKNIQYF

d_gene: .
v_gene: TRBV7-6
j_gene: TRBJ2-1
len: 16
CDR3aa: CASSRFGGQNNNEQFF

d_gene: .
v_gene: TRBV7-9
j_gene: TRBJ2-7
len: 16
CDR3aa: CASSFTSSGQFYEQYF

d_gene: .
v_gene: TRBV19
j_gene: TRBJ1-1
len: 13
CDR3aa: CASSPVGGPEAFF

d_gene: TRBD2
v_gene: TRBV7-9
j_gene: TRBJ2-5
len: 15
CDR3aa: CASSWPGRDYETQYF

d_gene: .
v_gene: TRBV7-9
j_gene: TRBJ1-4
len: 14
CDR3aa: CASSQVGVGEKLFF

d_gene: TRBD1
v_gene: TRBV5-1
j_gene: TRBJ2-1
len: 15
CDR3aa: CASSLDRGVYNEQFF

d_gene: .
v_gene: TRBV7-8
j_gene: TRBJ2-1
len: 13
CDR3aa: CASSSRDLPEQFF

d_gene: .
v_gene: TRBV12-3/TRBV12-4
j_gene: TRBJ1-4
len: 13
CDR3aa: CASTRAEDEKLFF

d_gene: TRBD1
v_gene: TRBV7-8
j_gene: TRBJ2-7
len: 15
CDR3aa: CASSEGTGGRYEQYF

d_gene: .
v_gene: TRBV11-2
j_gene: TRBJ1-1
len: 13
CDR3aa: CASSSHTGFEAFF

d_gene: .
v_gene: TRBV28
j_gene: TRBJ1-3
len: 12
CDR3aa: CASLGSGNTIYF

d_gene: .
v_gene: TRBV15
j_gene: TRBJ2-7
len: 14
CDR3aa: CATSPREPVYEQYF

d_gene: .
v_gene: TRBV2
j_gene: TRBJ1-2
len: 13
CDR3aa: CAIPTRSNYGYTF

d_gene: TRBD2
v_gene: TRBV7-2
j_gene: TRBJ2-5
len: 15
CDR3aa: CASSPIAGVVETQYF

d_gene: .
v_gene: TRBV15
j_gene: TRBJ1-1
len: 15
CDR3aa: CATSRAEGLDTEAFF

d_gene: TRBD1
v_gene: TRBV7-6
j_gene: TRBJ2-3
len: 15
CDR3aa: CASSSGQGLIDTQYF

d_gene: .
v_gene: TRBV2
j_gene: TRBJ2-3
len: 13
CDR3aa: CASSDVLGPRQYF